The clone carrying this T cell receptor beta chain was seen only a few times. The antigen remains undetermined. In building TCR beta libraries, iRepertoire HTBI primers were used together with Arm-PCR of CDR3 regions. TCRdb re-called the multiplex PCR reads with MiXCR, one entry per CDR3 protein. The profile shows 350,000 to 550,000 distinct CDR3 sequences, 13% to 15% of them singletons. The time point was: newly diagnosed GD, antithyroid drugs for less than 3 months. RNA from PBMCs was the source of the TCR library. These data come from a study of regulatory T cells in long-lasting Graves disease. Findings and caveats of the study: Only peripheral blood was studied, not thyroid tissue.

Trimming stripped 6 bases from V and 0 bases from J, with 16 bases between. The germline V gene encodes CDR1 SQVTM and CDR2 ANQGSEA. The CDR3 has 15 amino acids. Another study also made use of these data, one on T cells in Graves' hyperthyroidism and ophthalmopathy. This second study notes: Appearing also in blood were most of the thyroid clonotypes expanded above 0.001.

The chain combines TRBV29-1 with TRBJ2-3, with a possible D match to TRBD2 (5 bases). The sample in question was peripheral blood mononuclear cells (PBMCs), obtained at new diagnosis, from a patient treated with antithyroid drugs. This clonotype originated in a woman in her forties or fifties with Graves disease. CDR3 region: CSVRAPEASTDTQYF. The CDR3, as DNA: TGCAGCGTGAGGGCGCCAGAAGCTAGCACAGATACGCAGTATTTT.